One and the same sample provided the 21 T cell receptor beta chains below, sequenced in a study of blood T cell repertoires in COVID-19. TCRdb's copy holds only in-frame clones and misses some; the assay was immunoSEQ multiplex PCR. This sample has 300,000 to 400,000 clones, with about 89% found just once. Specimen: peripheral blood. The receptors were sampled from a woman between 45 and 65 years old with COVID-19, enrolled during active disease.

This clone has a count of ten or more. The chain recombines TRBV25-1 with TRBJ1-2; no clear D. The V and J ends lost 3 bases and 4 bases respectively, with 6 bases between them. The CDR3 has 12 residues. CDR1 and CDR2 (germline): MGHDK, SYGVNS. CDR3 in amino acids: CASSDSGYGYTF. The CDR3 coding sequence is TGTGCCAGCAGTGATTCCGGCTATGGCTACACCTTC.

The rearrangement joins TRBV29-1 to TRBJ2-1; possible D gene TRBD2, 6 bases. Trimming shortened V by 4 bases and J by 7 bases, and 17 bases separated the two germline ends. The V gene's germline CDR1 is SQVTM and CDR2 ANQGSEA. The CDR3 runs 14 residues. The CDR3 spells CSVVSGRGLNEQFF. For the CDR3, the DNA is TGCAGCGTTGTCTCTGGCCGAGGACTAAATGAGCAGTTCTTC.

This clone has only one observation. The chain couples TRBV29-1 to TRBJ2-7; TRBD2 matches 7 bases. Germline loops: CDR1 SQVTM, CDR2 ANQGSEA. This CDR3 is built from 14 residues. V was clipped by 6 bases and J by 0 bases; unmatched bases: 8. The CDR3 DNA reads TGCAGCGTCTACCTTGGCGGGAGCTCCTACGAGCAGTACTTC. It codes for CSVYLGGSSYEQYF.

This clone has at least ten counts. The CDR3 bases are TGTGCCAGCAGCCAAGGGGGCGAACCTTACAATGAGCAGTTCTTC. Amino acid sequence: CASSQGGEPYNEQFF. The rearrangement uses TRBV4-2 and TRBJ2-1; tentative D call: TRBD1 (5 bases). Deletions cut 1 base from V and 4 bases from J, with 11 bases between. CDR3 length: 15 residues. Germline V gene lookup returns CDR1 LGHNA and CDR2 YNFKEQ.

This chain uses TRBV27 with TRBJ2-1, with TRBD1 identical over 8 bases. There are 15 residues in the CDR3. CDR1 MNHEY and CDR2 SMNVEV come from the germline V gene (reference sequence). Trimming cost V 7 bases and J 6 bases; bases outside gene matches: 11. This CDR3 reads CASMRRDRPGNEQFF. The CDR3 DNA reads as TGTGCCAGCATGCGACGGGACAGGCCGGGCAATGAGCAGTTCTTC.

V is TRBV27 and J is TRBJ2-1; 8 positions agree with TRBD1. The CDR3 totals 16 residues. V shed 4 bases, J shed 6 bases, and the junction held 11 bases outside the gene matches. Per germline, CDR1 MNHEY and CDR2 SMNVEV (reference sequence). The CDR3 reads CASSSLGQGRANEQFF. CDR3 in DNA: TGTGCCAGCAGTTCGCTTGGACAGGGTAGGGCCAATGAGCAGTTCTTC.

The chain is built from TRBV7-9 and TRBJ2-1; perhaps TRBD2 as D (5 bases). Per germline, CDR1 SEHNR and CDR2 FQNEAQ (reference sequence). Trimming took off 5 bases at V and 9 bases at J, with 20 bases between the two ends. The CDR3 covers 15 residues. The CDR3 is CASSLYSLVGSEQFF. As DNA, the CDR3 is TGTGCCAGCAGCCTGTACTCACTAGTTGGAAGTGAGCAGTTCTTC.

DNA for the CDR3: TGTGCCAGCAGCTCGATACTAGCGGGGACCTACGAGCAGTACTTC. Its protein product is CASSSILAGTYEQYF. The chain recombines TRBV5-5 with TRBJ2-7; 10 bases align to TRBD2. The trim removed 3 bases at V and 2 bases at J, leaving 5 bases unmatched. The CDR3 contains 15 residues. CDR1 is SGHKS, CDR2 YYEKEE, per germline (reference sequence).

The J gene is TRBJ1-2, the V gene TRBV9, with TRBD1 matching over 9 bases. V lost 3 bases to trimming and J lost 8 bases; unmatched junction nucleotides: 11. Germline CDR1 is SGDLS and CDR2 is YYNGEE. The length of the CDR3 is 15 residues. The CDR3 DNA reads TGTGCCAGCAGCGGACAGGGGGTCGTCTTAGGAGGCTACACCTTC. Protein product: CASSGQGVVLGGYTF.

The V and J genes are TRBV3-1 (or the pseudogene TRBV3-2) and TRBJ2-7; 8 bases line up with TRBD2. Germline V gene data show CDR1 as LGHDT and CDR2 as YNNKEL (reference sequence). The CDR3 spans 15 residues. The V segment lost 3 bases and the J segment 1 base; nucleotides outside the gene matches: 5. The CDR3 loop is CASSHAGGWSYEQYF. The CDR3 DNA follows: TGTGCCAGCAGCCATGCGGGAGGTTGGTCCTACGAGCAGTACTTC.

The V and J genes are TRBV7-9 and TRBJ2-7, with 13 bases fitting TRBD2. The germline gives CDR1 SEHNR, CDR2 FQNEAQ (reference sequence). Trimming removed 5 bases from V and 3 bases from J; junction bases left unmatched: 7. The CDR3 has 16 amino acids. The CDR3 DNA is TGTGCCAGCAGCACGGGACTAGCGGGACTTATCTACGAGCAGTACTTC. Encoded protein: CASSTGLAGLIYEQYF.

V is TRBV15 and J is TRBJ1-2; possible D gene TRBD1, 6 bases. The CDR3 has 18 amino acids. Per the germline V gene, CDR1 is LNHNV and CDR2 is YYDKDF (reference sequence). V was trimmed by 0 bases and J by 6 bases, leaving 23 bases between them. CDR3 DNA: TGTGCCACCAGCAGAGATGCGGGGGGCCCCTCTCCCTCGCATGGCTACACCTTC. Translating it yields CATSRDAGGPSPSHGYTF.

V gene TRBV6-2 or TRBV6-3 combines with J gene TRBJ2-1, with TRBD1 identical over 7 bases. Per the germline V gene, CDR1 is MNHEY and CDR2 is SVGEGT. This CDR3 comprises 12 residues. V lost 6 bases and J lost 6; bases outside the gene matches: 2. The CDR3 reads CASSDRVNEQFF. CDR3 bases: TGTGCCAGCAGCGACAGGGTCAATGAGCAGTTCTTC.

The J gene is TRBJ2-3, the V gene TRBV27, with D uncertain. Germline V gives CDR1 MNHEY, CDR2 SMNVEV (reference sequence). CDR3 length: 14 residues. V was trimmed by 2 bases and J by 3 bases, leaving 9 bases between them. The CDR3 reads CASSLDGETDTQYF. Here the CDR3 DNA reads TGTGCCAGCAGTTTAGACGGAGAAACAGATACGCAGTATTTT.

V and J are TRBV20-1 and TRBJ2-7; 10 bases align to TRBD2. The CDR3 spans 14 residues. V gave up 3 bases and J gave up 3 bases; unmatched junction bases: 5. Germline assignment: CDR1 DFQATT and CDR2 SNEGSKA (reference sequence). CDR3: CSASKTSGHYEQYF. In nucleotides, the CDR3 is TGCAGTGCTAGTAAGACTAGCGGGCACTACGAGCAGTACTTC.

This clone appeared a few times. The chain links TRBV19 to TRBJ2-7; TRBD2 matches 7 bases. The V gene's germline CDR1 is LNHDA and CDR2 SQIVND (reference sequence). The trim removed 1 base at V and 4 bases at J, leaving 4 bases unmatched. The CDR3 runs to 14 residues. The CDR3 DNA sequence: TGTGCCAGTAGTATAGCGGGAGGTGGTTACGAGCAGTACTTC. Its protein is CASSIAGGGYEQYF.

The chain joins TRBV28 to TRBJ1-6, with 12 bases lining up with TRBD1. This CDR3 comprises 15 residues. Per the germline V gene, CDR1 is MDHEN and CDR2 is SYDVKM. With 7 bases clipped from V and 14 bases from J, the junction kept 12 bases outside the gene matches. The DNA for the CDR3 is TGTGCCAGCACCCCCTCTGGGACAGGGGGCCTAACCCTCCACTTT. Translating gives CASTPSGTGGLTLHF.

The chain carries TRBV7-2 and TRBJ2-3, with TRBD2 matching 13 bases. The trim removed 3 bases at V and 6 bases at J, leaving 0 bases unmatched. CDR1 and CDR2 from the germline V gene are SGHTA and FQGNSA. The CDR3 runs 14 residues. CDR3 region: CASSLGLAGDTQYF. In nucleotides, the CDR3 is TGTGCCAGCAGCTTGGGACTAGCGGGGGATACGCAGTATTTT. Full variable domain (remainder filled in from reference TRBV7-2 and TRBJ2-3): GAGVSQSPSNKVTEKGKDVELRCDPISGHTALYWYRQSLGQGLEFLIYFQGNSAPDKSGLPSDRFSAERTGGSVSTLTIQRTQQEDSAVYLCASSLGLAGDTQYFGPGTRLTVL.

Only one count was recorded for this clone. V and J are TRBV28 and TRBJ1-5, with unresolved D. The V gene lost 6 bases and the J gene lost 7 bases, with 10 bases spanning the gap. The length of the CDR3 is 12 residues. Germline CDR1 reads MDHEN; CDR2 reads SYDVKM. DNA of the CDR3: TGTGCCAGCAGATCTGGTGGCCAGCCCCAGCATTTT. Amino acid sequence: CASRSGGQPQHF.

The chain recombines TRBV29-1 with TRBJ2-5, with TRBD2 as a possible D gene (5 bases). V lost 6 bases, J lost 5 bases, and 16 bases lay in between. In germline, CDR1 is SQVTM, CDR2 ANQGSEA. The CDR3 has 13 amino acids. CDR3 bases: TGCAGCGTCGAGGGTAAACTCCCGGAGACCCAGTACTTC. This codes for CSVEGKLPETQYF.

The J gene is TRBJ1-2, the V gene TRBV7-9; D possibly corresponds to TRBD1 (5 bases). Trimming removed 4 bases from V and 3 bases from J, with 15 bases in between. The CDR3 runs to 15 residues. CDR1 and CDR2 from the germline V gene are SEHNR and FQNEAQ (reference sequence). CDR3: CASSSSRAGHYGYTF. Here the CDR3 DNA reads TGTGCCAGCAGCTCCAGCAGGGCAGGGCACTATGGCTACACCTTC.